This TCR beta chain was sequenced in a study of human T cells and chemical hapten exposure. Each cDNA molecule in the library carried unique molecular identifiers. Original methodology: Samples ranged from roughly 20,000 to 750,000 TCRs, with a median of roughly 95,000. TCRdb re-derived calls from the RACE reads in MiXCR, one entry per CDR3 protein. The V and J calls were not made by the authors but by TCRdb's processing. Of roughly 180,000 distinct CDR3 sequences in the sample, approximately 20% were seen once. Indicated time point: patch test 1, 2 weeks after DPC sensitization. Treatment: therapeutic diphenylcyclopropenone sensitization with weekly scalp DPC. CDR1 and CDR2 (germline): SNHLY, FYNNEI. CDR3 length: 14 residues. To note about this clonotype: Sequence at one end of the junction differs from germline and may be a read error.

The chain combines TRBV2 with TRBJ2-1; a weak D match, TRBD2 (6 bases). The TCR was taken from a woman in her 50s with alopecia areata. Some clones in this sample may be carry-over from other donors' samples. The specimen was whole blood, collected in connection with sensitization to the hapten diphenylcyclopropenone (DPC). This CDR3 reads CVSMAGPLVDEQFF. DNA for the CDR3: TGTGTCAGCATGGCGGGACCTTTGGTCGATGAGCAGTTCTTC.